These 14 T cell receptor beta chains were sequenced from one sample in a study of STAT3 mutations in large granular lymphocyte leukemia. For these receptors, no antigen is known. The table came from immunoSEQ multiplex PCR; TCRdb's copy has only in-frame clones and leaves some out. The sample consists of thousands of clones, about three quarters of them appearing once. Whole-study results and caveats: Every T-cell large granular lymphocyte leukemia patient had at least one immunodominant TCR beta clonotype.

What was sequenced was peripheral blood mononuclear cells. The receptors stem from a man aged 40-50 years with T-cell large granular lymphocyte leukemia. Some clones in this sample may be carry-over from other donors' samples.

This clone was seen just once. The gene calls are TRBV30 and TRBJ2-3, with no clear D. The germline V gene encodes CDR1 GTSNPN and CDR2 SVGIG (reference sequence). The CDR3 is made up of 13 amino acids. V was shortened by 4 bases and J by 0 bases, with 8 bases between the two germline ends. CDR3 sequence (DNA): TGTGCCTGGAACGGGCCTAGCACAGATACGCAGTATTTT. Translating it yields CAWNGPSTDTQYF.

The chain carries TRBV18 and TRBJ1-1; D is possibly TRBD1 (6 bases). V lost 2 bases to trimming and J lost 5 bases, with 9 bases between them. Germline assignment: CDR1 KGHSH and CDR2 LQKENI. The CDR3 is made up of 13 amino acids. CDR3 loop: CASSPEQGTEAFF. CDR3 nucleotide sequence: TGTGCCAGCTCACCAGAACAGGGAACTGAAGCTTTCTTT.

About this clone itself: A much bigger clone sits one base away, suggesting this may be a read error. The rearrangement joins TRBV29-1 to TRBJ2-3; 7 bases agree with TRBD2. Trimming cost V 6 bases and J 1 base; bases outside gene matches: 4. CDR1 is SQVTM, CDR2 ANQGSEA, per germline. The CDR3 runs 13 residues. This CDR3 is CSVVTSRTDTQYF. The CDR3 DNA reads TGCAGCGTGGTGACTAGCCGCACAGATACGCAGTATTTT.

This clone came up a few times. The chain employs TRBV11-2 and TRBJ2-7, with a tentative D call TRBD2 (6 bases). CDR3 length: 13 amino acids. V was pared by 5 bases and J by 4 bases, with 12 bases between. Germline V gives CDR1 SGHAT, CDR2 FQNNGV. The CDR3 coding sequence is TGTGCCAGCAGCCCCCTCGGAGGGTACGAGCAGTACTTC. Translating gives CASSPLGGYEQYF.

The chain employs TRBV7-9 and TRBJ1-1; D ambiguous. This CDR3 comprises 14 residues. V lost 1 base and J 5 bases, leaving 11 bases between the germline ends. Germline V gives CDR1 SEHNR, CDR2 FQNEAQ (reference sequence). The DNA of the CDR3 is TGTGCCAGCAGCTTAGGTGGGCGCCGAACTGAAGCTTTCTTT. This codes for CASSLGGRRTEAFF.

This chain connects TRBV19 to TRBJ2-5, with 9 bases lining up with TRBD1. This CDR3 is 15 amino acids long. V lost 5 bases and J lost 6; bases outside the gene matches: 10. Germline V lookup: CDR1 LNHDA, CDR2 SQIVND (reference sequence). CDR3: CASSPPVDRGKTQYF. The CDR3 DNA follows: TGTGCCAGTAGTCCCCCGGTGGACAGGGGAAAGACCCAGTACTTC.

The chain carries TRBV5-6 and TRBJ2-1; D is unclear. Germline CDR1 and CDR2: SGHDT and YYEEEE. Deletions cut 0 bases from V and 11 bases from J, with 6 bases between. The CDR3 spans 11 residues. The CDR3, as DNA: TGTGCCAGCAGCTTGGGGCCACAGCAGTTCTTC. This sequence encodes CASSLGPQQFF.

This clone showed up just a few times. V gene TRBV29-1 combines with J gene TRBJ1-2, with D maybe TRBD1 (5 bases). The V gene lost 2 bases and the J gene lost 7 bases, with 8 bases spanning the gap. The CDR3 consists of 11 residues. The V gene's germline CDR1 is SQVTM and CDR2 ANQGSEA. CDR3 sequence reads: CSVERGGGYTF. As DNA, the CDR3 is TGCAGCGTTGAACGCGGGGGTGGCTACACCTTC.

This clone has a handful of counts. V and J are TRBV4-3 and TRBJ1-5, with D perhaps TRBD1 (6 bases). Germline CDR1 reads LGHNA; CDR2 reads YSLEER. The V gene lost 0 bases and the J gene lost 9 bases, with 21 bases spanning the gap. The CDR3 spans 17 residues. The CDR3 DNA is TGCGCCAGCAGCCAAGATCGGGCAGGGTGGGGGCAGCTGCCCCAGCATTTT. It yields the protein CASSQDRAGWGQLPQHF.

The chain recombines TRBV28 with TRBJ1-2; TRBD1 matches at 8 bases. The CDR3 is 15 residues long. Trimming took 3 bases from V and 5 from J; bases not matched to a gene: 8. The germline V gene encodes CDR1 MDHEN and CDR2 SYDVKM. The CDR3 here is CASSFRTGSRYGYTF. Here the CDR3 DNA reads TGTGCCAGCAGTTTCCGGACAGGGTCGCGGTATGGCTACACCTTC.

V and J are TRBV7-2 and TRBJ2-7; 7 bases align to TRBD1. Germline CDR1 SGHTA, CDR2 FQGNSA. The CDR3 covers 14 residues. J lost 3 bases, V lost 2 bases, and 4 bases had no gene match. The CDR3 nucleotides read TGTGCCAGCAGCTTATCGGGACAGATCTACGAGCAGTACTTC. Protein sequence: CASSLSGQIYEQYF.

The chain recombines TRBV7-8 with TRBJ2-2; TRBD2 might be the D (5 bases). The CDR3 loop spans 14 amino acids. V lost 4 bases to trimming and J lost 4 bases, with 10 bases between them. CDR1 SGHVS and CDR2 FQNEAQ come from the germline V gene. Written as DNA, the CDR3 is TGTGCCAGCAGCTCCAGCCGGGGCACCGGGGAGCTGTTTTTT. Translating it yields CASSSSRGTGELFF.

The CDR3 loop reads CASGAAGRGEQYF. The CDR3 DNA reads TGTGCCAGCGGGGCTGCGGGGCGCGGCGAGCAGTACTTC. V gene TRBV2 combines with J gene TRBJ2-7; tentative D call: TRBD2 (6 bases). Trimming removed 8 bases at V and 6 bases at J, with 17 bases between. Germline CDR1 is SNHLY and CDR2 is FYNNEI. CDR3 length equals 13 residues.

This chain links TRBV6-5 with TRBJ1-5; D unresolved. In germline, CDR1 is MNHEY, CDR2 SVGAGI. The CDR3 runs 12 residues. Trimming took 4 bases from V and 4 from J, leaving 5 bases between them. The CDR3 DNA is TGTGCCAGCAGTTCGAGGAATCAGCCCCAGCATTTT. It is translated as CASSSRNQPQHF.